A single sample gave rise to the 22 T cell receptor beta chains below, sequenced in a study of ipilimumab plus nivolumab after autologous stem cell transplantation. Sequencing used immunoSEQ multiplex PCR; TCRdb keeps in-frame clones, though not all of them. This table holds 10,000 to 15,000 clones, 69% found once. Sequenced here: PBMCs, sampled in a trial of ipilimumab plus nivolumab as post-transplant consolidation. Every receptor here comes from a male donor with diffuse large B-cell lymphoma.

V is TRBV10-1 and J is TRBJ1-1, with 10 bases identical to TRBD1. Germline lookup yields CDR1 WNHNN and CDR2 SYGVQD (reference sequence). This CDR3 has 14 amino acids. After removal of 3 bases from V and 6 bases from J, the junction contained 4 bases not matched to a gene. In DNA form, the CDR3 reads TGCGCCAGCAGTGACCGGGACAGGGGCCCTGAAGCTTTCTTT. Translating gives CASSDRDRGPEAFF.

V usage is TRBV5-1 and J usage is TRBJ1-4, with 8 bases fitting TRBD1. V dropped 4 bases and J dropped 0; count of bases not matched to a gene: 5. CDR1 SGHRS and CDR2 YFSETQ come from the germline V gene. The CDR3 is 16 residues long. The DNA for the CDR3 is TGCGCCAGCAGCGGGGGACAGGCGGCAACTAATGAAAAACTGTTTTTT. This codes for CASSGGQAATNEKLFF.

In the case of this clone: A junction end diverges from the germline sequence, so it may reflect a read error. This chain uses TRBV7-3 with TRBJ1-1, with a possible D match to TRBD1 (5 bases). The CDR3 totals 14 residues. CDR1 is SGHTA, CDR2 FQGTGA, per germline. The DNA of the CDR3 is TGTGCCAGCAGCCTTAGGGGTGAGAACATTGAAGCTTTCTTT. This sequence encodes CASSLRGENIEAFF.

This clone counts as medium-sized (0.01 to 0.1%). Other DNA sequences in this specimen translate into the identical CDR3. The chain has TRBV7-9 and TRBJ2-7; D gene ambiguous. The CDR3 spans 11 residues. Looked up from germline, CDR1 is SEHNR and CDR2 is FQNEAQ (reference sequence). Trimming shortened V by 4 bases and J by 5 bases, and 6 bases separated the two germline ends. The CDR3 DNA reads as TGTGCCAGCAGCTCTGGCGACGAGCAGTACTTC. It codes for CASSSGDEQYF.

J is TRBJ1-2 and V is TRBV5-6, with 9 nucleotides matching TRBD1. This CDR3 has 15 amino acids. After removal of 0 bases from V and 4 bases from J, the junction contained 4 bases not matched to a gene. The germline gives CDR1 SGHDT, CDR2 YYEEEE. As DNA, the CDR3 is TGTGCCAGCAGCTTGGGTACAGGGGGCGCCTATGGCTACACCTTC. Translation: CASSLGTGGAYGYTF. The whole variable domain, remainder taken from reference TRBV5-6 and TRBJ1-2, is DAGVTQSPTHLIKTRGQQVTLRCSPKSGHDTVSWYQQALGQGPQFIFQYYEEEERQRGNFPDRFSGHQFPNYSSELNVNALLLGDSALYLCASSLGTGGAYGYTFGSGTRLTVV.

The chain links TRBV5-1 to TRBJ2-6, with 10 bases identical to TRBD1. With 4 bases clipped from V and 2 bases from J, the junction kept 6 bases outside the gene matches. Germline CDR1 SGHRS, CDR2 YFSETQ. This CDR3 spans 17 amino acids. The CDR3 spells CASSPSTGGTGANVLTF. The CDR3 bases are TGCGCCAGCAGCCCCTCGACAGGGGGCACTGGGGCCAACGTCCTGACTTTC.

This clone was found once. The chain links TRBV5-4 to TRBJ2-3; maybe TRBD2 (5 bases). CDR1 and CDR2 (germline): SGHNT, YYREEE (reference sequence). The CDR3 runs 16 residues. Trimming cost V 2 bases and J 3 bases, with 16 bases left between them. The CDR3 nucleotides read TGTGCCAGCAGCTTAACTAGTCAGTGGTCGACAGATACGCAGTATTTT. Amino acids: CASSLTSQWSTDTQYF.

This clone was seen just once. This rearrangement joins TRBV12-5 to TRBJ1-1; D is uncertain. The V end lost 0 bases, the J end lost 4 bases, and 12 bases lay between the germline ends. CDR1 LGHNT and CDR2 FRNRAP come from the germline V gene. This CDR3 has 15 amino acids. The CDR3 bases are TGTGCTAGTGGTTTGGTTGCTGGCGGGAGCACTGAAGCTTTCTTT. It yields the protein CASGLVAGGSTEAFF.

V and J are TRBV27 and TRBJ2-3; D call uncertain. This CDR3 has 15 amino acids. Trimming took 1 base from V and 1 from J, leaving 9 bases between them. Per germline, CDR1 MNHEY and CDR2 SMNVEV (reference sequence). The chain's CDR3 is CASSLLHQGTDTQYF. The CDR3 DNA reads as TGTGCCAGCAGTTTATTGCACCAGGGCACAGATACGCAGTATTTT.

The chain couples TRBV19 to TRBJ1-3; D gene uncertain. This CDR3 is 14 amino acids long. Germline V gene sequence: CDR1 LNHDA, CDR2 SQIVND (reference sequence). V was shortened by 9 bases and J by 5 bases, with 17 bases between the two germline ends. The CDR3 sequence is CASSPGKGRNTIYF. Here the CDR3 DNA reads TGTGCCAGCAGTCCAGGAAAGGGAAGAAACACCATATATTTT.

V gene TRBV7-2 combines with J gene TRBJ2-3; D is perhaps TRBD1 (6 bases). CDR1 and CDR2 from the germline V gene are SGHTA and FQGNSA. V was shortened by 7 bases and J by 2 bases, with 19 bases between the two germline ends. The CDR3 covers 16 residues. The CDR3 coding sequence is TGTGCCAGCAAGCTTAAGGGGGTAGCGTACACAGATACGCAGTATTTT. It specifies CASKLKGVAYTDTQYF.

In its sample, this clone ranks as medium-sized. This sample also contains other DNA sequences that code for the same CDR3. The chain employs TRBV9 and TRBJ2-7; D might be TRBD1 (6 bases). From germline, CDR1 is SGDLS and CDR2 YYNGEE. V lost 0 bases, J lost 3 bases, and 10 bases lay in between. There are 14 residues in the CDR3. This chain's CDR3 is CASSVGDTNYEQYF. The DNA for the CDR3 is TGTGCCAGCAGCGTAGGGGACACCAACTACGAGCAGTACTTC.

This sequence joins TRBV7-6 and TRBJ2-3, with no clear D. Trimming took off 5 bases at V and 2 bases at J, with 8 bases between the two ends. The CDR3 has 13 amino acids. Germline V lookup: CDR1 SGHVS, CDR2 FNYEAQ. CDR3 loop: CASSRTNTDTQYF. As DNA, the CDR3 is TGTGCCAGCAGCCGGACCAACACAGATACGCAGTATTTT.

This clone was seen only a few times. The CDR3 is CASSLVRTYNYGYTF. The CDR3 DNA follows: TGTGCCAGCAGCTTAGTACGGACTTATAACTATGGCTACACCTTC. The V gene is TRBV13, the J gene TRBJ1-2, with unresolved D. CDR1 and CDR2 from the germline V gene are PRHDT and FYEKMQ (reference sequence). The CDR3 has 15 residues. V lost 1 base, J lost 1 base, and 10 bases lay in between.

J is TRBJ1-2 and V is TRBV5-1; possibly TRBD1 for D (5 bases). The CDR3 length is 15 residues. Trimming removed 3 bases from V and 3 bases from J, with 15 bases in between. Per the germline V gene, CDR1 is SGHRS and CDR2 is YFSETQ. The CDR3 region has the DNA TGCGCCAGCAGCTGGAGACAGCAGATTGACTATGGCTACACCTTC. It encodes CASSWRQQIDYGYTF.

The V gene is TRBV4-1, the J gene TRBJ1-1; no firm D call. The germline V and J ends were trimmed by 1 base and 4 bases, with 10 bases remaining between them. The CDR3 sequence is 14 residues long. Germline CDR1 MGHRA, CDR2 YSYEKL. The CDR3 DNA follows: TGCGCCAGCAGCCAAGTTGTGAGGATCACTGAAGCTTTCTTT. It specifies CASSQVVRITEAFF.

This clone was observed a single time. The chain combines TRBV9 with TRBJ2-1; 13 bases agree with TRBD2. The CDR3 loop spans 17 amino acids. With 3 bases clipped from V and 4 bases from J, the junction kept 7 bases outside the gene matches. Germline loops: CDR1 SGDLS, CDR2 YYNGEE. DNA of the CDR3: TGTGCCAGCAGCGCATCCCTACTAGCGGGAGGGTACAATGAGCAGTTCTTC. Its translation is CASSASLLAGGYNEQFF.

CDR3 bases: TGCGCCAGCGGACCCGGGACTAGCGGGGGGGCGAATACGCAGTATTTT. Translating gives CASGPGTSGGANTQYF. The chain employs TRBV5-1 and TRBJ2-3; TRBD2 agrees at 16 bases. Trimming removed 7 bases from V and 7 bases from J; junction bases left unmatched: 9. Germline-derived CDR1 and CDR2 are SGHRS and YFSETQ. This CDR3 contains 16 residues.

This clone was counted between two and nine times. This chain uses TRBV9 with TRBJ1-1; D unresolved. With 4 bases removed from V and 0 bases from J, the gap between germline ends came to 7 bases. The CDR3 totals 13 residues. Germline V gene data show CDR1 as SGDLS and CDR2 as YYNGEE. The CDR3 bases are TGTGCCAGCAGCCCGATGATGAACACTGAAGCTTTCTTT. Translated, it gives CASSPMMNTEAFF.

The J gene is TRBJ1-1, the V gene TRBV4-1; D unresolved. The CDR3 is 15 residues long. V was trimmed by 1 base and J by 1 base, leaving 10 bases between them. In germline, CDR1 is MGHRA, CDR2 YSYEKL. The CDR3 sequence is CASSQVIDPNTEAFF. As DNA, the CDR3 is TGCGCCAGCAGCCAAGTGATAGATCCGAACACTGAAGCTTTCTTT.

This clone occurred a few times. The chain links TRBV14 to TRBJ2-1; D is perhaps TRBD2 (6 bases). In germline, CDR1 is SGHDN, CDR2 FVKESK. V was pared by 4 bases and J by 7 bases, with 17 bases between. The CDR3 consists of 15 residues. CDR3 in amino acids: CASSLYARGGNEQFF. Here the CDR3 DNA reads TGTGCCAGCAGCCTCTACGCACGGGGAGGTAATGAGCAGTTCTTC.

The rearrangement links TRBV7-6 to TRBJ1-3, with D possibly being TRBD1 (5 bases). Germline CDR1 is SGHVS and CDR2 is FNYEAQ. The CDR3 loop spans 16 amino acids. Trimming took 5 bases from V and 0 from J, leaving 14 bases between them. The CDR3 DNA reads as TGTGCCAGCAGCCTACAGGTGGCCGGCTCTGGAAACACCATATATTTT. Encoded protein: CASSLQVAGSGNTIYF.